These 4 T cell receptor beta chains share one sample of origin, sequenced in a study of T cells after yellow fever vaccination. MiXCR, applied by TCRdb to the 5' RACE reads, yields one record per CDR3 protein. The data contain around 50,000 distinct CDR3 sequences, about 7.9% of them singletons. The specimen comprised CD8+ T cells sorted from PBMCs, sampled roughly 15 days after the first yellow fever vaccination. These receptors came from a man younger than 30 who received the YFV17D yellow fever vaccine.

This clonotype was detected a few times. The rearrangement links TRBV7-9 to TRBJ2-6, with D perhaps being TRBD1 or TRBD2 (5 bases each). The ends were cut back, 5 bases at V and 0 bases at J, with 14 bases in the middle. This CDR3 has 17 amino acids. From germline, CDR1 is SEHNR and CDR2 FQNEAQ (reference sequence). The CDR3 protein is CASSAPGPFSGANVLTF. The CDR3, as DNA: TGTGCCAGCAGCGCACCGGGACCTTTCTCTGGGGCCAACGTCCTGACTTTC.

This clonotype was found many times. The rearrangement uses TRBV4-1 and TRBJ1-1; no reliable D call. The ends were cut back, 2 bases at V and 1 base at J, with 8 bases in the middle. The CDR3 totals 14 residues. Germline loops: CDR1 MGHRA, CDR2 YSYEKL. CDR3 region: CASSQYSGNTEAFF. CDR3 coding DNA: TGCGCCAGCAGCCAATATTCTGGGAACACTGAAGCTTTCTTT.

This clonotype occurred many times. The chain has TRBV11-1 and TRBJ1-4; a possible D gene is TRBD1 (6 bases). The CDR3 runs 18 residues. Germline V gene lookup returns CDR1 SGHAT and CDR2 FQDESV (reference sequence). The V and J ends lost 4 bases and 0 bases respectively, with 18 bases between them. CDR3 DNA: TGTGCCAGCAGCTCAAACAGACAAACAGGGACAACTAATGAAAAACTGTTTTTT. Protein: CASSSNRQTGTTNEKLFF. Filled out from reference TRBV11-1 and TRBJ1-4, the complete variable domain reads EAEVAQSPRYKITEKSQAVAFWCDPISGHATLYWYRQILGQGPELLVQFQDESVVDDSQLPKDRFSAERLKGVDSTLKIQPAELGDSAMYLCASSSNRQTGTTNEKLFFGSGTQLSVL.

At least ten counts were recorded for this clonotype. For the CDR3, the DNA is TGTGCCAGCAGTTCCACCCTAGCGGGGCGTGCCGGTGAGCAGTTCTTC. Residues: CASSSTLAGRAGEQFF. The gene calls are TRBV6-5 and TRBJ2-1, with 9 nucleotides matching TRBD2. Germline lookup yields CDR1 MNHEY and CDR2 SVGAGI. Trimming at V came to 4 bases and at J to 9 bases, leaving 13 bases not matched to a gene. CDR3 length: 16 amino acids.